This T cell receptor (beta chain) was obtained from a study of blood T cell repertoires in COVID-19. Study-wide context: Italy, Spain and the United States were the sources of the convalescent and acute COVID-19 samples. Nucleic acid was either cDNA or gDNA, and it came from T cells, B-cell-depleted T cells, or PBMCs.

Per the original data handling: By means of reference gene primer amplification, nucleated cell counts were estimated. Sequencing was performed with immunoSEQ multiplex PCR; in TCRdb, only in-frame clones are kept and a portion is missing. The V and J calls and clone size are taken from that table; D and trimming were inferred from the DNA. The sample carries more than 200,000 clones, 84% recorded once. CDR1 and CDR2 (germline): MDHEN, SYDVKM. The V segment lost 4 bases and the J segment 3 bases; nucleotides outside the gene matches: 8. The CDR3 sequence is 16 residues long. This chain uses TRBV28 with TRBJ2-1; 8 nucleotides match TRBD2. The receptor comes from a man in his 60s with acute or convalescent COVID-19. Sequences were obtained from peripheral blood. CDR3 bases: TGTGCCAGCAGTTCGACGGGAGGGGGTAACTACAATGAGCAGTTCTTC. It yields the protein CASSSTGGGNYNEQFF.